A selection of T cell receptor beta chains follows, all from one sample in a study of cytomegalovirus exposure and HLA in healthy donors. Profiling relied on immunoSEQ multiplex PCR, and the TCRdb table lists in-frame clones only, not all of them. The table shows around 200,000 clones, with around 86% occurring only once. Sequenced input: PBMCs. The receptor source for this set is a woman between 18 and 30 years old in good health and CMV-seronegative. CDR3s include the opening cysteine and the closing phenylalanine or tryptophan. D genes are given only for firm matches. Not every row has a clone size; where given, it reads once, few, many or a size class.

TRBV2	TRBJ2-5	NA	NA	CASRAVYRRETQYF	TGTGCCAGCAGAGCGGTTTATAGGAGGGAGACCCAGTACTTC
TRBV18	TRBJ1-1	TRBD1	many	CASSLDRDTEAFF	TGTGCCAGCTCACTCGACAGGGACACTGAAGCTTTCTTT
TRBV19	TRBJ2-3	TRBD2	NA	CASSLASGDPATDTQYF	TGTGCCAGTAGTTTGGCTAGCGGGGACCCCGCCACAGATACGCAGTATTTT
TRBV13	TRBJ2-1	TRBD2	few	CASSFGGGRREQFF	TGTGCCAGCAGCTTCGGGGGGGGGCGGAGGGAGCAGTTCTTC
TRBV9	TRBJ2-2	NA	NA	CASSPVGATNTGELFF	TGTGCCAGCAGTCCCGTAGGGGCAACGAACACCGGGGAGCTGTTTTTT
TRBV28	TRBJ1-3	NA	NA	CASSPLGNTIYF	TGTGCCAGCAGTCCCCTTGGAAACACCATATATTTT
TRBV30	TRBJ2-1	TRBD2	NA	CAWSSGRASNEQFF	TGTGCCTGGAGTAGCGGGAGGGCCTCCAATGAGCAGTTCTTC
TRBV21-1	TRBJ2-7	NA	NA	CASSAFGTPDEQYF	TGTGCCAGCAGTGCGTTTGGGACTCCCGACGAGCAGTACTTC
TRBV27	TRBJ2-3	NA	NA	CASSLISHTDTQYF	TGTGCCAGCAGTTTAATTAGTCACACAGATACGCAGTATTTT
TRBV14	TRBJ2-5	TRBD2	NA	CASSQALLAGVETQYF	TGTGCCAGCAGCCAAGCGTTACTAGCGGGAGTAGAGACCCAGTACTTC
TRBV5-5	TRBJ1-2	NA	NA	CASSLGGRVDGYTF	TGTGCCAGCAGCTTGGGGGGCAGGGTCGACGGCTACACCTTC
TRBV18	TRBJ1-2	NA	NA	CASSPAAGGLGGGYTF	TGTGCCAGCTCACCAGCTGCAGGAGGCCTCGGGGGTGGCTACACCTTC
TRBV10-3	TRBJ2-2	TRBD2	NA	CAISLGLAGSGELFF	TGTGCCATCAGCCTTGGACTAGCCGGGTCCGGGGAGCTGTTTTTT
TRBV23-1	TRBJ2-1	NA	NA	CASSQTGYGSNEQFF	TGCGCCAGCAGTCAAACAGGGTACGGAAGCAATGAGCAGTTCTTC
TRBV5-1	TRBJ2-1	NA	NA	CASSLALGPLDEQFF	TGCGCCAGCAGCTTGGCCTTGGGGCCTTTGGATGAGCAGTTCTTC
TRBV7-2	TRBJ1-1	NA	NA	CASSQGTANTEAFF	TGTGCCAGCAGCCAAGGTACAGCGAACACTGAAGCTTTCTTT
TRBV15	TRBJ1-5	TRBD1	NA	CATSGGTGGAQPQHF	TGTGCCACCAGCGGGGGGACAGGGGGCGCGCAGCCCCAGCATTTT
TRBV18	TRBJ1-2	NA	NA	CASSRDNLNYGYTF	TGTGCCAGCTCACGGGACAACTTGAACTATGGCTACACCTTC
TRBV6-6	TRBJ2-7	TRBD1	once	CASSRGQGPGEQYF	TGTGCCAGCAGTCGCGGACAGGGGCCGGGGGAGCAGTACTTC
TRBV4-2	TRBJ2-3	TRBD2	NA	CASSQILAGGLDTQYF	TGTGCCAGCAGCCAAATCCTAGCGGGGGGCCTTGATACGCAGTATTTT
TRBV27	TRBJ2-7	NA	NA	CASSLSSGILHEQYF	TGTGCCAGCAGTTTATCGTCAGGGATTCTTCACGAGCAGTACTTC
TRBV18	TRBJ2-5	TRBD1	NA	CASSPRTGVGGETQYF	TGTGCCAGCTCACCACGGACAGGGGTTGGCGGTGAGACCCAGTACTTC
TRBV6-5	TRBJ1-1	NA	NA	CASRPRGDNTEAFF	TGTGCCAGCAGACCCAGGGGCGACAACACTGAAGCTTTCTTT
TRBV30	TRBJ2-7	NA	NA	CAWSVHPDIEQYF	TGTGCCTGGAGTGTTCATCCGGACATCGAGCAGTACTTC
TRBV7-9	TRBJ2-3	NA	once	CASSFLTGDLSSDTQYF	TGTGCCAGCAGCTTCTTGACGGGAGACCTGAGCTCAGATACGCAGTATTTT
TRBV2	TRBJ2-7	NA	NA	CASSFDRRSYEQYF	TGTGCCAGCAGTTTCGACAGGCGCAGCTACGAGCAGTACTTC
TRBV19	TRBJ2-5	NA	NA	CASSISRGQETQYF	TGTGCCAGTAGTATCAGCAGGGGCCAAGAGACCCAGTACTTC
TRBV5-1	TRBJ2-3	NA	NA	CASSLDFTESTDTQYF	TGCGCCAGCAGCTTGGACTTTACAGAAAGCACAGATACGCAGTATTTT
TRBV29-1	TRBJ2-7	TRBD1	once	CSVEDFRDRIYEQYF	TGCAGCGTTGAAGATTTTAGGGACAGGATCTACGAGCAGTACTTC
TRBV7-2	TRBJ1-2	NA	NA	CASSLGGPYGYTF	TGTGCCAGCAGCTTAGGCGGCCCTTATGGCTACACCTTC
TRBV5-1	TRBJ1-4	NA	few	CASSYDSFNEKLFF	TGCGCCAGCAGCTACGACAGCTTTAATGAAAAACTGTTTTTT
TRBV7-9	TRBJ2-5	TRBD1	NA	CASSWGTGETQYF	TGTGCCAGCAGCTGGGGGACAGGGGAGACCCAGTACTTC
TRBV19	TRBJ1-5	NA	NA	CASSVGHPTGSNQPQHF	TGTGCCAGTAGTGTGGGACATCCGACGGGGAGCAATCAGCCCCAGCATTTT
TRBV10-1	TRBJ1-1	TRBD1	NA	CAILNGQANTEAFF	TGCGCCATCCTGAATGGACAGGCCAACACTGAAGCTTTCTTT
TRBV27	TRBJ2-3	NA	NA	CASSLSRTDTQYF	TGTGCCAGCAGTTTATCGAGGACAGATACGCAGTATTTT
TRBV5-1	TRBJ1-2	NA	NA	CASSLRVAGNYGYTF	TGCGCCAGCAGCTTGAGAGTAGCGGGGAACTATGGCTACACCTTC
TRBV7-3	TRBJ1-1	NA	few	CASSLTQGTEAFF	TGTGCCAGCAGCTTAACGCAGGGCACTGAAGCTTTCTTT
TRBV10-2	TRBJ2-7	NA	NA	CASRGQTTYEQYF	TGCGCCAGCAGAGGACAGACCACCTACGAGCAGTACTTC
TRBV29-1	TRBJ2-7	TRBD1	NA	CSVTSDQGVLYEQYF	TGCAGCGTTACGTCGGACCAGGGGGTTCTCTACGAGCAGTACTTC
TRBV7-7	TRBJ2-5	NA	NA	CASSLAGARETQYF	TGTGCCAGCAGCTTAGCAGGGGCCCGGGAGACCCAGTACTTC
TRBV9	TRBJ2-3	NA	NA	CASSVDIDFGDTQYF	TGTGCCAGCAGCGTAGATATTGATTTCGGAGATACGCAGTATTTT
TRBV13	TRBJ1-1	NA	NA	CASSAGLAEAFF	TGTGCCAGCAGCGCGGGACTCGCTGAAGCTTTCTTT
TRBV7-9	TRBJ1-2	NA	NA	CASSLEGVNGYTF	TGTGCCAGCAGCTTAGAAGGGGTAAATGGCTACACCTTC
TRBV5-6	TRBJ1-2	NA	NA	CASSLGRDYGYTF	TGTGCCAGCAGCTTAGGGAGGGACTATGGCTACACCTTC
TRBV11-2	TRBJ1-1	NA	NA	CASSAFGRMNTEAFF	TGTGCCAGCAGCGCCTTTGGCCGCATGAACACTGAAGCTTTCTTT
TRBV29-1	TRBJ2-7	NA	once	CSVGGPSGEQYF	TGCAGCGTTGGAGGACCTTCGGGGGAGCAGTACTTC